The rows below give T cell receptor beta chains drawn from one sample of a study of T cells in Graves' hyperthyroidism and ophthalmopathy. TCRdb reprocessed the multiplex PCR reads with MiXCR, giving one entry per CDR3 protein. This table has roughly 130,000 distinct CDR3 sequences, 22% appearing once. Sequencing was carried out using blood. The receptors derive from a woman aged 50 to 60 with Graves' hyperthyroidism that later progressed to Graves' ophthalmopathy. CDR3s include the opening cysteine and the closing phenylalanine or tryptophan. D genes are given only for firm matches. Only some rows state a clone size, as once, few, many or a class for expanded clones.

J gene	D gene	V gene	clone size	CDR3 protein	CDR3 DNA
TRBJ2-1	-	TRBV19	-	CATLGRDILSEQFF	TGTGCCACCCTCGGGCGGGACATACTTAGTGAGCAGTTCTTC
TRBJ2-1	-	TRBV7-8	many	CASSSTRAQYNEQFF	TGTGCCAGCAGCTCAACTAGAGCTCAATACAATGAGCAGTTCTTC
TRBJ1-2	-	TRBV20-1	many	CSASVPKAVANYGYTF	TGCAGTGCTAGTGTCCCGAAGGCTGTAGCTAACTATGGCTACACCTTC
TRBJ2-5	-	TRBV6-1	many	CASRQQGDQETQYF	TGTGCCAGCAGACAACAGGGAGACCAAGAGACCCAGTACTTC
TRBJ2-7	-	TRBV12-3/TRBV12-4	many	CASSRQSYEQYF	TGTGCCAGCAGTCGACAGTCCTACGAGCAGTACTTC
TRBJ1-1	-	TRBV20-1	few	CSAKAHMNTEAFF	TGCAGTGCCAAGGCACACATGAACACTGAAGCTTTCTTT
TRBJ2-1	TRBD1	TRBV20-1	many	CSAREDREHNEQFF	TGCAGTGCTAGAGAAGACAGGGAACACAATGAGCAGTTCTTC
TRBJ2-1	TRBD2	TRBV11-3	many	CASSSPSGGSNEQFF	TGTGCCAGCAGCTCCCCTAGCGGGGGTAGCAATGAGCAGTTCTTC
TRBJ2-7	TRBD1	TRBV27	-	CASSLSRGQSEQYF	TGTGCCAGCAGTTTGTCCAGGGGGCAATCTGAGCAGTACTTC
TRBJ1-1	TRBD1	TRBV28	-	CASSHLGQGGAAETFF	TGTGCCAGCAGCCACCTCGGACAGGGAGGGGCGGCTGAAACTTTCTTT
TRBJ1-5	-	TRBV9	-	CASSVAGSNQPQHF	TGTGCCAGCAGCGTAGCAGGGAGCAATCAGCCCCAGCATTTT
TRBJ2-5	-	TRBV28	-	CASSLKLAAHQYF	TGTGCCAGCAGTTTAAAGTTGGCAGCCCATCAGTACTTC
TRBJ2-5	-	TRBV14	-	CASSHGLAAWGETQYF	TGTGCCAGCAGCCACGGGTTAGCTGCTTGGGGAGAGACCCAGTACTTC
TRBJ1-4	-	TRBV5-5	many	CASSFSIGSTNEKLFF	TGTGCCAGCAGCTTCTCAATTGGATCTACTAATGAAAAACTGTTTTTT
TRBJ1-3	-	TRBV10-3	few	CAISGSEGQSGRNTIYF	TGTGCCATCAGTGGAAGTGAGGGACAATCAGGCCGGAACACCATATATTTT
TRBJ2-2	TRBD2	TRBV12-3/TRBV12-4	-	CASRSGLAGVRGELFF	TGTGCCAGCAGGTCGGGACTAGCGGGTGTGAGGGGGGAGCTGTTTTTT
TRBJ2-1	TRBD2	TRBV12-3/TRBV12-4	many	CASSLPARGLGGNEQFF	TGTGCCAGCAGTTTGCCCGCTCGCGGACTAGGCGGCAATGAGCAGTTCTTC
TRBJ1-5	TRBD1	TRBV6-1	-	CASSRRTGGRNQPQHF	TGTGCCAGCAGTAGACGGACAGGGGGGCGCAATCAGCCCCAGCATTTT